This TCR beta chain was retrieved from a study of cytomegalovirus exposure and HLA in healthy donors (TCRdb year 2017). About the study as a whole: In an earlier analysis of around 540 of the donors, under 300 Gb of sequence data and 90 million to 130 million unique TCR beta sequences from 150 million to 200 million T cells were reported. Both class I and class II loci were covered by HLA typing, at four-digit resolution. Four to six DR-DQ haplotypes were handled as single units for association and clustering because linkage in the cohort was strong. Genome-wide SNP genotypes for about 65% of the roughly 670 donors were used in a later genetic analysis, which treated that subset as a discovery cohort. The study profiled the T cell repertoires of more than 500 subjects by immunosequencing and related them to cytomegalovirus serostatus. Donor age, sex, ethnicity and CMV serostatus were collected together with the repertoire data. Rather than drawing on any new phenotypic data, the later analysis identified candidate immune exposures from TCR beta sequences and the way those sequences occurred across donors. Among the approximately 420 genotyped donors, approximately 81% belonged to the genetic ancestry cluster associated with self-reported Caucasian donors. Among some 400 genotyped donors of the cohort, an average of roughly 230,000 unique TCR beta nucleotide sequences was sequenced per donor, of which 15% to 20% were non-productive. Every discovery cohort repertoire had been produced on one sequencing platform. An early release covering around 630 HLA-typed donors comprised 250 to 350 gigabases of sequencing data and approximately 85 million unique TCR sequences. A separate validation cohort of approximately 130 different subjects was used in addition to the roughly 670-subject first cohort. To predict cytomegalovirus infection status, the study combined high-throughput TCR immunosequencing, statistical association of individual TCRs with disease status, and machine learning. The aim of the study was to test whether cataloging public T cell receptors could identify signatures of past pathogen exposure. Typing coverage varied by locus: 629-630 donors for A, B, C, DRB1 and DQB1; under 550 for DQA1; about 600 for DPA1; fewer than 480 for DPB1. To decide whether each TCR beta V gene segment behaved as functional or pseudogenic, an earlier analysis of some 540 of the donors relied on high-throughput TCR beta sequencing. A later analysis re-examined previously published TCR beta repertoires from about 670 donors and added high-resolution HLA genotyping to investigate patterns of TCR occurrence. On the study overall, not on this receptor specifically: A later analysis found that HLA-associated TCR beta chains were more clonally expanded and had lower generation probabilities than equally common non-associated chains. A cluster of highly shared sequence variants was judged likely to be a technical artifact of the sequencing pipeline. In a later genetic analysis, a missense DCLRE1C variant was associated with V-gene and J-gene trimming of TCR beta chains, and the association was replicated in an independent cohort. At a false discovery rate of 0.05, a later analysis linked 16,951 TCR beta sequences to specific HLA alleles. Roughly uniform sequencing depth across donors was assumed in presence/absence analyses, although this assumption may not hold. The study listed 150 to 200 TCR beta chains as associated with cytomegalovirus. In a later analysis, most CMV-associated TCR beta chains were found to appear HLA-restricted, with HLA associations seemingly driven largely by CMV exposure. In both the original and validation cohorts, the classifier was reported to diagnose cytomegalovirus status with high specificity and sensitivity. The authors suggested that the approach could potentially be extended to other disease states and immunological phenotypes. The only immune exposure information available for the cohort was CMV serostatus. An earlier analysis of around 500 of the donors showed that most TCR beta V segments appeared in productive rearrangements either about 87% or about 30% of the time, which broadly matched IMGT annotations. In a later analysis, several top co-occurrence clusters were reported to appear linked to parvovirus B19, influenza, CMV and Epstein-Barr virus. Because HLA typing was missing for some donors at each locus, association tests included only the typed subset. Only TCR beta chains were sequenced in this cohort, and the absence of alpha or paired-chain data limited detectable features. In vitro tests confirmed that a few of the cytomegalovirus-associated TCR beta chains recognize cytomegalovirus antigens. In a later analysis, TCR association rates were found to vary across HLA loci, with the most associated TCRs seen for DRB1 alleles and the fewest for HLA-C alleles. Linkage disequilibrium might explain the correlated functional status among segregating V segments, but an unknown experimental factor could not be excluded. Strong co-occurrence of HLA alleles, especially DR and DQ, made assigning TCR associations to individual alleles difficult. Most TCR sequences were seen in very few donors, while some public TCRs were found in many individuals. Some IMGT-functional V segments, including TRBV6-2 and TRBV6-3, could not be told apart with the 87-base-pair reads, so those segments were excluded. A further reported finding was that TCR beta sequences accurately predicted the HLA-A and HLA-B alleles for most subjects in the first cohort. In a later genetic analysis, fewer N-insertions in productive TCRs were reported among donors in an Asian-associated ancestry cluster than the roughly 710-donor mean. Because counts were too low, roughly 18 rarely observed V segments, including chromosome 9 orphons, were left out of the earlier analysis of some 600 of the donors.

The cohort was made up of under 800 healthy bone marrow donors. At the time of sampling, every cohort member was nominally healthy, though immune exposures that went unrecorded were likely present. The donor tested CMV seronegative, placing the donor among the roughly 340 seronegative members of the cohort. Every donor gave a peripheral blood sample, and the peripheral blood mononuclear cells from that sample were used for TCR beta sequencing. Genomic DNA was extracted from the blood cell samples with the Qiagen DNeasy Blood Extraction Kit. With respect to this clone: Its antigen target is currently unknown. Per-nucleotide qualities are absent, and no much larger clonotype sits a single base away.

Library preparation used the immunoSEQ multiplex PCR assay. The multiplex PCR relied on a mix of 60 forward primers for TCR Vbeta segments and 13 reverse primers for TCR Jbeta segments. The CDR3 region of rearranged TCR beta genes was amplified from genomic DNA by a multiplex PCR assay. The Illumina HiSeq System was used to sequence the amplified TCR beta libraries as 87-base-pair reads. Regarding the original processing steps: A later analysis counted about 80 million unique TCR beta chains across the 550 to 800 repertoires, and 9 million to 14 million of these chains were shared by at least two donors. To remove PCR and sequencing errors, raw reads were error-corrected and collapsed into unique sequences using a nearest-neighbor algorithm that merged closely related sequences. To assign V, D and J gene segments, CDR3 sequences were aligned to IMGT reference sequences. For a sequence to be retained, at least a six-nucleotide match to both a V gene segment and a J gene segment was required. Rearrangements were classified as productive when the CDR3 lacked stop codons and remained in frame with V and J, and all other rearrangements were classified as non-productive. Following IMGT convention, CDR3 was defined as the stretch from the second conserved V-encoded cysteine to the conserved J-encoded phenylalanine. In an earlier analysis of approximately 500 of the donors, sequences lacking an unambiguous match to a single V gene segment were excluded. In an earlier analysis of a few hundred of the donors, a V segment was called functional when productive rearrangements were above 56.7%, and segregating when the standard deviation between donors exceeded 5%. A statistical classification framework was developed to diagnose cytomegalovirus status using the catalog of TCR beta chain sequences. In a later analysis, V and J genes were assigned by comparing TCR nucleotide sequences against IMGT/GENE-DB human TR gene sequences. A later analysis assigned CDR3 sequences and most-parsimonious VDJ recombination scenarios with the TCRdist pipeline. In a later analysis, each TCR beta chain was defined by its CDR3 amino acid sequence together with its V-gene family, and reads without a unique V-gene family were excluded. As a way to deal with suspected cross-contamination and a sequencing artifact, a later analysis dropped under 600 nucleotide sequences that were highly shared and had low generation probability. In a later analysis, a clonal expansion index for each public chain was calculated from normalized within-repertoire ranks of inferred template counts. A later analysis computed generation probabilities with a VDJ recombination model fitted to out-of-frame rearrangements, and checked the results against IGoR. A later analysis scored TCR-TCR, TCR-HLA and TCR-CMV co-occurrence with hypergeometric tests, applying a repertoire-size bias correction to TCR pairs. To estimate false discovery rates, a later analysis permuted the HLA or CMV assignments 20 times. In a later analysis, co-occurring TCRs were grouped using DBSCAN, and TCRdist sequence similarity was added for clustering within HLA-allele-positive subsets. Repertoires with fewer than 30,000 or more than 120,000 public chains, plus five repertoires with anomalous nucleotide sharing, were excluded from co-occurrence clustering. TCRdb re-hosts the immuneACCESS table, in-frame sequences only. Its copies lack some clones; in the studies checked, an unresolved V gene accounts for under half of them, and the cause for the rest is not known. V and J calls and clone size follow that table, whereas D and trimming were derived from the DNA. This sample has about 95,000 clones in its table, and approximately 77% of those were observed once. Less than 5% of the sample rests with the top ten.

Taken from the germline V gene, the CDR1 and CDR2 loops are MNHNS and SASEGT. The CDR3 covers 14 residues, taking in both the cysteine and the phenylalanine. The sequence is cut down to CDR3 DNA, 42 bases in frame from base 1. Ends trimmed: V by 7 bases, J by 9 bases; bases unmatched to a gene: 5. Sequencing was performed on PBMCs. The V and J genes are TRBV6-1 and TRBJ2-1; TRBD2 lines up with 14 middle nucleotides. This receptor was obtained from a woman in her 40s in good health and CMV-seronegative. The nucleotides read TGTGCCAGCAAAAGGGGACTAGCGGGGGCTGAGCAGTTCTTC. This codes for CASKRGLAGAEQFF.